The sequence of this TCR beta chain was determined in a study of blood T cells in healthy people across ages. Whole-study findings and limits: More naive CD4+ cells and higher diversity marked long-lived donors relative to aged donors.

In its sample, this clonotype was seen a few times. What it binds is unknown. V was clipped by 5 bases and J by 3 bases, with 7 bases between them. This CDR3 spans 12 amino acids. For the second PCR, which ran for about 6 to 11 cycles, a sample-barcoded 5' primer and a J-beta primer mix were used. Every cDNA was tagged by a template-switch adaptor with 12 random nucleotides. TCRdb used MiXCR to reprocess the 5' RACE reads, holding one entry per CDR3 protein. The sample records 600,000 to 900,000 distinct CDR3 sequences, more than 25% being singletons. The data were also submitted as part of a second study, on T cells of mothers and their children.

Material for sequencing was blood. The chain is built from TRBV12-3 or TRBV12-4 and TRBJ2-5; no definite D call. This receptor was obtained from a boy aged 5-17 years in good health. In DNA, the CDR3 is TGTGCCAGCAGTACATTTGAAGAGACCCAGTACTTC. Amino acid sequence: CASSTFEETQYF.